This record covers a single TCR beta chain. Germline V lookup: CDR1 LGHNA, CDR2 YSLEER. V lost 0 bases to trimming and J lost 7 bases; unmatched junction nucleotides: 5. This CDR3 region has 14 residues. Together with a sample-barcoded 5' primer, a J-beta primer mix was included in a second PCR lasting about 6 to 12 cycles. TCRdb re-called the 5' RACE reads through MiXCR, storing one row per CDR3 protein. The sample lists hundreds of thousands of distinct CDR3 sequences, approximately 44% occurring once. The data were taken from a study of blood T cells in healthy people across ages. The TCR sequence derives from a man in his sixties in good health. V usage is TRBV4-3 and J usage is TRBJ2-7; 8 nucleotides agree with TRBD2. The sample comprised blood. For the CDR3, the DNA is TGCGCCAGCAGCCAAGAACTAGCGGCTAGAGAGCAGTACTTC. Protein product: CASSQELAAREQYF.